Listed here are 26 T cell receptor beta chains from one sample, sequenced in a study of T cell changes during pregnancy in multiple sclerosis. Assay: immunoSEQ multiplex PCR; the TCRdb copy retains only in-frame clones and omits some. The sample lists over 75,000 clones; approximately 92% were seen once. Here the sequenced sample was peripheral blood, taken in the first trimester of pregnancy. Source of these receptors: a female donor with multiple sclerosis, enrolled in a pregnancy study.

The chain joins TRBV27 to TRBJ1-2; D is ambiguous. Trimming pared 8 bases from V and 0 bases from J, leaving 10 bases between. This CDR3 is 13 amino acids long. CDR1 and CDR2 (germline): MNHEY, SMNVEV (reference sequence). The CDR3 sequence: CASRRGANYGYTF. The CDR3 DNA follows: TGTGCCAGCCGGCGGGGAGCTAACTATGGCTACACCTTC.

This chain joins TRBV16 and TRBJ2-7; TRBD2 aligns across 8 bases. V was pared by 1 base and J by 3 bases, with 11 bases of the junction left unmatched. Germline V gene sequence: CDR1 KGHSY, CDR2 FQNENV. The CDR3 extends over 17 amino acids. The chain's CDR3 is CASSQWNAGGSHYEQYF. The CDR3 DNA reads as TGTGCCAGCAGCCAATGGAACGCGGGAGGTTCCCACTACGAGCAGTACTTC. The complete variable domain, with remaining parts taken from reference TRBV16 and TRBJ2-7, reads GEEVAQTPKHLVRGEGQKAKLYCAPIKGHSYVFWYQQVLKNEFKFLISFQNENVFDETGMPKERFSAKCLPNSPCSLEIQATKLEDSAVYFCASSQWNAGGSHYEQYFGPGTRLTVT.

The chain joins TRBV6-4 to TRBJ2-1; possibly TRBD2 for D (5 bases). Germline V gene data show CDR1 as MRHNA and CDR2 as SNTAGT. The CDR3 spans 14 residues. V lost 3 bases, J lost 4 bases, and 10 bases lay in between. CDR3 DNA: TGTGCCAGCAGTGAGCGGGCCGAATACAATGAGCAGTTCTTC. Translation gives CASSERAEYNEQFF.

The chain combines TRBV29-1 with TRBJ2-3; D might be TRBD2 (5 bases). V was shortened by 4 bases and J by 4 bases, with 18 bases between the two germline ends. Germline assignment: CDR1 SQVTM and CDR2 ANQGSEA. The CDR3 is 15 amino acids. The CDR3 sequence: CSVVDFRRRSDTQYF. Written as DNA, the CDR3 is TGCAGCGTTGTTGACTTCCGGAGGCGATCAGATACGCAGTATTTT.

The chain carries TRBV29-1 and TRBJ1-1, with 7 bases lining up with TRBD1. This CDR3 contains 14 residues. Germline loops: CDR1 SQVTM, CDR2 ANQGSEA. With 5 bases clipped from V and 6 bases from J, the junction kept 12 bases outside the gene matches. CDR3 DNA sequence: TGCAGCGTTCGGGAGGGCAGGGGGGCGGCTGAAGCTTTCTTT. It codes for CSVREGRGAAEAFF.

V and J are TRBV15 and TRBJ1-1, with a possible D match to TRBD1 (5 bases). The germline V gene encodes CDR1 LNHNV and CDR2 YYDKDF (reference sequence). Trimming took off 0 bases at V and 0 bases at J, with 8 bases between the two ends. The CDR3 loop spans 15 amino acids. Written as DNA, the CDR3 is TGTGCCACCAGCAGAGATGGGGGGATGAACACTGAAGCTTTCTTT. It yields the protein CATSRDGGMNTEAFF.

This clone has a single count. This chain connects TRBV7-9 to TRBJ2-1; D perhaps matches TRBD1 (5 bases). V shed 5 bases and J shed 5 bases, with 16 bases lying between them. The germline V gene encodes CDR1 SEHNR and CDR2 FQNEAQ (reference sequence). The CDR3 has 15 amino acids. CDR3 bases: TGTGCCAGCAGCCCGACAGATGTCCCCCACAATGAGCAGTTCTTC. It codes for CASSPTDVPHNEQFF.

V gene TRBV27 combines with J gene TRBJ1-1; D is ambiguous. This CDR3 is 13 amino acids long. The V gene lost 2 bases and the J gene lost 1 base, with 5 bases spanning the gap. Per the germline V gene, CDR1 is MNHEY and CDR2 is SMNVEV (reference sequence). The CDR3 nucleotides read TGTGCCAGCAGTTTAGTGGCGAACACTGAAGCTTTCTTT. Encoded protein: CASSLVANTEAFF.

V usage is TRBV6-5 and J usage is TRBJ1-1, with TRBD1 matching over 10 bases. Looked up from germline, CDR1 is MNHEY and CDR2 is SVGAGI. The V and J ends lost 8 bases and 7 bases, in that order; junction bases with no gene match: 4. This CDR3 is 12 amino acids long. The DNA of the CDR3 is TGTGCCAGCGGGACAGGGGTCGGTGAAGCTTTCTTT. Translation gives CASGTGVGEAFF.

A few counts support this clone. This sequence joins TRBV5-1 and TRBJ2-3, with 16 bases identical to TRBD2. V shed 4 bases, J shed 5 bases, and the junction held 7 bases outside the gene matches. CDR1 is SGHRS and CDR2 is YFSETQ in the germline V gene. The CDR3 length is 17 residues. CDR3: CASSRGLAGGPGDTQYF. CDR3 DNA sequence: TGCGCCAGCAGCCGGGGACTAGCGGGAGGGCCGGGAGATACGCAGTATTTT.

V is TRBV5-6 and J is TRBJ2-5; D is uncertain. This CDR3 has 11 residues. The V gene lost 3 bases and the J gene lost 5 bases, with 5 bases spanning the gap. CDR1 SGHDT and CDR2 YYEEEE come from the germline V gene. The CDR3 DNA reads TGTGCCAGCAGCTCGCGGGAGACCCAGTACTTC. Encoded protein: CASSSRETQYF.

V is TRBV7-9 and J is TRBJ2-1; 13 bases match TRBD2. Germline trimming cut 1 base from V and 4 bases from J; bases unmatched to any gene: 10. CDR3 length equals 19 residues. Looked up from germline, CDR1 is SEHNR and CDR2 is FQNEAQ (reference sequence). The CDR3 sequence: CASSLGTSGRAVRYNEQFF. CDR3 DNA sequence: TGTGCCAGCAGCTTAGGAACTAGCGGGAGGGCCGTAAGATACAATGAGCAGTTCTTC.

This clone appeared once. The rearrangement joins TRBV7-8 to TRBJ1-5; 7 bases agree with TRBD1. From germline, CDR1 is SGHVS and CDR2 FQNEAQ. The length of the CDR3 is 16 residues. J lost 5 bases, V lost 1 base, and 8 bases had no gene match. The DNA for the CDR3 is TGTGCCAGCAGCTTAGGATTACAGGGGAGCCATCAGCCCCAGCATTTT. It codes for CASSLGLQGSHQPQHF.

This chain uses TRBV6-5 with TRBJ1-1, with 8 bases matching TRBD1. Germline V gene sequence: CDR1 MNHEY, CDR2 SVGAGI. This CDR3 is 15 amino acids long. The trim removed 5 bases at V and 6 bases at J, leaving 11 bases unmatched. CDR3 sequence reads: CASSPDRVRGPEAFF. The CDR3 region has the DNA TGTGCCAGCAGTCCGGACAGGGTGAGGGGACCTGAAGCTTTCTTT.

This chain joins TRBV28 and TRBJ2-1; D is unclear. The CDR3 sequence is 12 residues long. Trimming removed 11 bases from V and 4 bases from J, with 12 bases in between. Germline V gene data show CDR1 as MDHEN and CDR2 as SYDVKM. The CDR3: CASRLRYNEQFF. The CDR3 DNA reads as TGTGCCTCCAGACTCCGATACAATGAGCAGTTCTTC.

V and J are TRBV2 and TRBJ1-3; 8 bases fit TRBD1. J was trimmed by 2 bases and V by 4 bases; bases with no gene match: 7. From germline, CDR1 is SNHLY and CDR2 FYNNEI. This CDR3 comprises 16 residues. The CDR3 nucleotides are TGTGCCAGCAGTGTGGGACAGGTCACGACTGGAAACACCATATATTTT. It specifies CASSVGQVTTGNTIYF. Drawing the rest from reference TRBV2 and TRBJ1-3, the complete variable domain is EPEVTQTPSHQVTQMGQEVILRCVPISNHLYFYWYRQILGQKVEFLVSFYNNEISEKSEIFDDQFSVERPDGSNFTLKIRSTKLEDSAMYFCASSVGQVTTGNTIYFGEGSWLTVV.

The V and J genes are TRBV5-4 and TRBJ2-1, with 7 bases that match TRBD2. The CDR3 spans 16 residues. V shed 0 bases and J 2 bases; nucleotides not matched to a gene: 5. Per the germline V gene, CDR1 is SGHNT and CDR2 is YYREEE (reference sequence). The CDR3 region has the DNA TGTGCCAGCAGCTTGGACGCGGGAGTAGCCTACAATGAGCAGTTCTTC. This sequence encodes CASSLDAGVAYNEQFF.

The V gene is TRBV13, the J gene TRBJ2-4; TRBD2 aligns across 7 bases. Germline-derived CDR1 and CDR2 are PRHDT and FYEKMQ (reference sequence). The CDR3 totals 13 residues. Unmatched junction bases numbered 5, after V lost 5 bases and J lost 7 bases. The CDR3 loop is CASSAFGGNIQYF. In DNA form, the CDR3 reads TGTGCCAGCAGCGCTTTCGGGGGGAACATTCAGTACTTC.

The rearrangement uses TRBV9 and TRBJ2-5, with 13 bases identical to TRBD2. Germline assignment: CDR1 SGDLS and CDR2 YYNGEE. The CDR3 extends over 15 amino acids. The V and J ends lost 1 base and 10 bases, in that order; junction bases with no gene match: 7. The CDR3 loop reads CASSVTSGGEAIQYF. The CDR3, as DNA: TGTGCCAGCAGCGTAACTAGCGGGGGGGAGGCGATCCAGTACTTC.

The V and J genes are TRBV19 and TRBJ2-2; TRBD2 agrees at 9 bases. Germline-derived CDR1 and CDR2 are LNHDA and SQIVND (reference sequence). This CDR3 has 20 amino acids. V lost 7 bases to trimming and J lost 4 bases; unmatched junction nucleotides: 22. CDR3 bases: TGTGCCAGTACCCGAATCGAAGGGGCTAGCGGGATTCACCTCACCGGGGAGCTGTTTTTT. It translates to CASTRIEGASGIHLTGELFF.

The chain links TRBV7-2 to TRBJ2-5; TRBD2 agrees at 8 bases. Germline values: CDR1 SGHTA, CDR2 FQGNSA. The V segment lost 4 bases and the J segment 2 bases; nucleotides outside the gene matches: 3. The CDR3 contains 14 residues. The CDR3 nucleotides read TGTGCCAGCAGCTCGGGGGGGCGGCAAGAGACCCAGTACTTC. Protein product: CASSSGGRQETQYF.

The rearrangement uses TRBV5-6 and TRBJ1-3; possible D gene TRBD1, 6 bases. The CDR3 runs 15 residues. Germline V gives CDR1 SGHDT, CDR2 YYEEEE. V lost 4 bases and J lost 0, with 11 bases in between. CDR3 amino acids: CASSPQTGSGNTIYF. In DNA, the CDR3 is TGTGCCAGCAGCCCCCAGACAGGCTCTGGAAACACCATATATTTT.

The CDR3, as DNA: TGTGCCAGCACCTCCGGACAGGGCTATGGCTACACCTTC. Translation gives CASTSGQGYGYTF. The chain links TRBV9 to TRBJ1-2; 8 positions agree with TRBD1. The J segment lost 4 bases and the V segment lost 6 bases, leaving 5 bases of the junction unmatched. Germline CDR1 is SGDLS and CDR2 is YYNGEE. The CDR3 has 13 amino acids.

V and J are TRBV6-5 and TRBJ2-7; 16 nucleotides line up with TRBD2. The CDR3 runs 15 residues. V was pared by 8 bases and J by 0 bases, with 1 base of the junction left unmatched. Per the germline V gene, CDR1 is MNHEY and CDR2 is SVGAGI. The CDR3 here is CASGTSGRASYEQYF. The CDR3, as DNA: TGTGCCAGCGGGACTAGCGGGAGGGCCTCCTACGAGCAGTACTTC.

V usage is TRBV9 and J usage is TRBJ1-3, with 8 positions matching TRBD1. The CDR3 covers 16 residues. After removal of 0 bases from V and 0 bases from J, the junction contained 2 bases not matched to a gene. Germline CDR1 SGDLS, CDR2 YYNGEE. The CDR3 spells CASSVAGGGSGNTIYF. CDR3 bases: TGTGCCAGCAGCGTAGCAGGGGGCGGCTCTGGAAACACCATATATTTT.

The rearrangement uses TRBV28 and TRBJ2-7; 10 bases match TRBD1. Germline trimming cut 1 base from V and 5 bases from J; bases unmatched to any gene: 11. The CDR3 covers 17 residues. Germline CDR1 is MDHEN and CDR2 is SYDVKM. This CDR3 is CASSLLTQGQGLHEQYF. As DNA, the CDR3 is TGTGCCAGCAGTTTATTAACCCAGGGACAGGGGCTGCACGAGCAGTACTTC.